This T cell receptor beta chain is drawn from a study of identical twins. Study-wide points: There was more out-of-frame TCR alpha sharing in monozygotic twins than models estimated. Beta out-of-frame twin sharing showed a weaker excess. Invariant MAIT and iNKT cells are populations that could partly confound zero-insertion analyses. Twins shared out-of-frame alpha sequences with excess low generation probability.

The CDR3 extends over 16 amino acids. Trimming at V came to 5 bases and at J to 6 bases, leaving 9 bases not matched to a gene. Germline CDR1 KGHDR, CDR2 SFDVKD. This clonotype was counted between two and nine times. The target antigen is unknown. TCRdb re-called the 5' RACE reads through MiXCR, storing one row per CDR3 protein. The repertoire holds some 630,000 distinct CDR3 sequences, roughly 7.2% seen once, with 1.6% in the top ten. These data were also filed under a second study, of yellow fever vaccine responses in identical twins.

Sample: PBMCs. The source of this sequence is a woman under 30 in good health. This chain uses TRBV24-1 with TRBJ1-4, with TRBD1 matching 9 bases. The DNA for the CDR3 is TGTGCCACCAGTGGTACTCCGGGACAGGGAGATGAAAAACTGTTTTTT. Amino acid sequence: CATSGTPGQGDEKLFF.